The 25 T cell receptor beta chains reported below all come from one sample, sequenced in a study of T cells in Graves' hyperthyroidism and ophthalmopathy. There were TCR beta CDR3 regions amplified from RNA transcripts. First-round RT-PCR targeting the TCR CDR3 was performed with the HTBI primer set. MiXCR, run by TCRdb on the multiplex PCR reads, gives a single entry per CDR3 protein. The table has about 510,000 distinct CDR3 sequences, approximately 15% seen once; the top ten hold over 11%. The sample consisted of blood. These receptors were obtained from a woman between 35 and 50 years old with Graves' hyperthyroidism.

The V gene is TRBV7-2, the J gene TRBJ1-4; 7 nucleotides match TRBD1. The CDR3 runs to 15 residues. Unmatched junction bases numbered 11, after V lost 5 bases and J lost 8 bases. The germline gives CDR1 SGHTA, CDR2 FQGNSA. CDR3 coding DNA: TGTGCCAGCAGCCCAAGACAGGGTACGAGCGAAAAACTGTTTTTT. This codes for CASSPRQGTSEKLFF.

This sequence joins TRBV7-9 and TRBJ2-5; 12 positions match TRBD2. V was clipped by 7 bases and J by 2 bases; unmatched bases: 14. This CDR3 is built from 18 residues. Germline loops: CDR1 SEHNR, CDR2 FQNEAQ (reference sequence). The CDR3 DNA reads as TGTGCCAGCACCTTGAGACTAGCGGGAGTTTTTCGGCAAGAGACCCAGTACTTC. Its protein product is CASTLRLAGVFRQETQYF.

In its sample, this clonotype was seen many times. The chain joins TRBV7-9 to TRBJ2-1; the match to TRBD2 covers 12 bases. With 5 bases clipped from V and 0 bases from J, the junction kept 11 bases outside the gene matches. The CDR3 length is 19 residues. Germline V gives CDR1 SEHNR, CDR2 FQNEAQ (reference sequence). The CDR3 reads CASSAGGLAGKISYNEQFF. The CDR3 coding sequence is TGTGCCAGCAGCGCGGGAGGACTAGCGGGAAAGATCTCCTACAATGAGCAGTTCTTC.

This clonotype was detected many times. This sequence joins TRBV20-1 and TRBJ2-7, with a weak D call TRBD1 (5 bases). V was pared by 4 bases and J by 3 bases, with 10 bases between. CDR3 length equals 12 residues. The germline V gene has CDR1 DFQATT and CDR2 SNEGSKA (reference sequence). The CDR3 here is CSANTGNYEQYF. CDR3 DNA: TGCAGTGCTAACACAGGAAACTACGAGCAGTACTTC.

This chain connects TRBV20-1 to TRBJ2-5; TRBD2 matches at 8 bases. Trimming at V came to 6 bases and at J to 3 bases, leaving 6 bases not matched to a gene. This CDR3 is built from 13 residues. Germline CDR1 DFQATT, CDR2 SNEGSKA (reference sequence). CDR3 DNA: TGCAGTGCAACCTCGGGACTAGAAGAGACCCAGTACTTC. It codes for CSATSGLEETQYF.

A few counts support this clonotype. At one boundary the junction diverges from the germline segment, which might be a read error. This CDR3 reads CASSLGIANSEQFF. In DNA form, the CDR3 reads TGTGCTAGCAGCTTAGGAATAGCGAATAGTGAGCAGTTCTTC. The chain combines TRBV7-7 with TRBJ2-1; D might be TRBD2 (5 bases). Per the germline V gene, CDR1 is SSHAT and CDR2 is FNYEAQ (reference sequence). CDR3 length equals 14 residues. Complete variable domain (other parts from reference TRBV7-7 and TRBJ2-1): GAGVSQSPRYKVTKRGQDVTLRCDPISSHATLYWYQQALGQGPEFLTYFNYEAQPDKSGLPSDRFSAERPEGSISTLTIQRTEQRDSAMYRCASSLGIANSEQFFGPGTRLTVL.

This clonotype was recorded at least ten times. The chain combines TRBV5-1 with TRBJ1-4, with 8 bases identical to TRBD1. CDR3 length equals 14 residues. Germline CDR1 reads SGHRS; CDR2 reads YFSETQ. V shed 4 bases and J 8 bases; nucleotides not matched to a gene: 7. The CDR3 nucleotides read TGCGCCAGCAGCCCGGACAGGGAGGGAGAAAAACTGTTTTTT. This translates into CASSPDREGEKLFF.

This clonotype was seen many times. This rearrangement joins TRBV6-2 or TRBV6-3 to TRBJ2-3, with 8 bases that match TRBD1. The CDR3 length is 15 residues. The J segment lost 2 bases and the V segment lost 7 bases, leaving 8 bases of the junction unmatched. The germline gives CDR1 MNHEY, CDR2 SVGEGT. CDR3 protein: CASNQDRGLTDTQYF. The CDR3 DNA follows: TGTGCCAGCAACCAAGACAGGGGTCTCACAGATACGCAGTATTTT.

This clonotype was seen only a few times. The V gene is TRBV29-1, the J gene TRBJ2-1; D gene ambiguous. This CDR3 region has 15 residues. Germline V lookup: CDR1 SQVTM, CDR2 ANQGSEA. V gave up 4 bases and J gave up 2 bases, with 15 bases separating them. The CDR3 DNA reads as TGCAGCGTTGTGTCGGGCAGGAGCACCTACAATGAGCAGTTCTTC. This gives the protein CSVVSGRSTYNEQFF.

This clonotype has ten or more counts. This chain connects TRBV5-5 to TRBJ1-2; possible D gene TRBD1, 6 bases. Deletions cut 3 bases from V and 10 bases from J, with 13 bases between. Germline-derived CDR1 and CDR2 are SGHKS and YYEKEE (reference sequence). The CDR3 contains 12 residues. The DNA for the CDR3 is TGTGCCAGCAGCTGGGGGACATCCACCTACACCTTC. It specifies CASSWGTSTYTF.

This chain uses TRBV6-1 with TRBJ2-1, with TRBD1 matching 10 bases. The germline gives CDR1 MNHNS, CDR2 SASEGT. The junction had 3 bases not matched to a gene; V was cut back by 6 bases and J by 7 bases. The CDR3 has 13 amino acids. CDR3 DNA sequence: TGTGCCAGCAGGCGGACAGGGGGTAATGAGCAGTTCTTC. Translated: CASRRTGGNEQFF.

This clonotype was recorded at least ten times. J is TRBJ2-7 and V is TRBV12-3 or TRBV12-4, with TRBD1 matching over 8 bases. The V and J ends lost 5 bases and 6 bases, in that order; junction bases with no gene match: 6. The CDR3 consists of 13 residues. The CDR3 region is CASSRDRTSEQYF. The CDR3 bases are TGTGCCAGCAGTCGGGACAGGACTTCCGAGCAGTACTTC.

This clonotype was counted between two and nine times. As DNA, the CDR3 is TGTGCCACCAGCGGGACTAGCCGGATTAATGAGCAGTTCTTC. Its translation: CATSGTSRINEQFF. V usage is TRBV15 and J usage is TRBJ2-1; 9 nucleotides align to TRBD2. The germline gives CDR1 LNHNV, CDR2 YYDKDF (reference sequence). The CDR3 spans 14 residues. The ends lost 5 bases at V and 7 bases at J; junction bases unmatched: 6.

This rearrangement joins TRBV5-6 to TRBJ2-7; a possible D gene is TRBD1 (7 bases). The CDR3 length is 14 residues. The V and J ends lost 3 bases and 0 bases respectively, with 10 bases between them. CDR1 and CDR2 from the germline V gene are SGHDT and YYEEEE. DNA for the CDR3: TGTGCCAGCAGCTGGGGGGACAGCTCCTACGAGCAGTACTTC. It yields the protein CASSWGDSSYEQYF.

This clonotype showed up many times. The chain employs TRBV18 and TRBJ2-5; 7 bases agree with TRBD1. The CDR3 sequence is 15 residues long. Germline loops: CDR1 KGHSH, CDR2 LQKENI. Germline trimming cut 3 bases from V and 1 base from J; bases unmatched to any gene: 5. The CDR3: CASSPLAGGQETQYF. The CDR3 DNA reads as TGTGCCAGCTCACCGTTGGCAGGGGGCCAAGAGACCCAGTACTTC.

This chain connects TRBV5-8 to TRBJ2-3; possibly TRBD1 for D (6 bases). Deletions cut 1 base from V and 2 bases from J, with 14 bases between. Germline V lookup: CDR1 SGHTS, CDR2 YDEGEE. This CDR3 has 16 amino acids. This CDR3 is CASSLRTGLPTDTQYF. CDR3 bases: TGTGCCAGCAGCTTGAGAACAGGGTTGCCCACAGATACGCAGTATTTT.

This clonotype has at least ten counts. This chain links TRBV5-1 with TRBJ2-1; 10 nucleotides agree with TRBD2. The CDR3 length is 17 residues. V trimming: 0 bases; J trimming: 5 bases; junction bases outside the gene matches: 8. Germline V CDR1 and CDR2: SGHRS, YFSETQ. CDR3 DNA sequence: TGCGCCAGCAGCTTGGTATTAGCGGGAGGCCCTCACAATGAGCAGTTCTTC. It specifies CASSLVLAGGPHNEQFF.

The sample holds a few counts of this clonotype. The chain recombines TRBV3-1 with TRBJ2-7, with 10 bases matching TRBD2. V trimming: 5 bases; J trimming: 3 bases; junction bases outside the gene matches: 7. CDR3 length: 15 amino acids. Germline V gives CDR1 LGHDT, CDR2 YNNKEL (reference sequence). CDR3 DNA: TGTGCCAGCAGCTATCCTACTAGCGGGGTCTACGAGCAGTACTTC. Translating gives CASSYPTSGVYEQYF.

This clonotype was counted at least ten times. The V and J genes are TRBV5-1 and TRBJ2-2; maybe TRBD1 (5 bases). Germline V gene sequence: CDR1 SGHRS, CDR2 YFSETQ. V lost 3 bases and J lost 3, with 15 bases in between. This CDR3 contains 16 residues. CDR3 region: CASSWGRRPDTGELFF. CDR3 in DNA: TGCGCCAGCAGCTGGGGCAGGCGACCGGACACCGGGGAGCTGTTTTTT.

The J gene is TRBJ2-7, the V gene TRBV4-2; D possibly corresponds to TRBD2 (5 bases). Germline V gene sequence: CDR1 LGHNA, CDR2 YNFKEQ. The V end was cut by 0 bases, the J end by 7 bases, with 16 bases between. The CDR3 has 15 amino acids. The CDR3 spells CASSQDSAGGYEQYF. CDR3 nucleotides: TGTGCCAGCAGCCAAGATTCAGCTGGCGGGTATGAGCAGTACTTC.

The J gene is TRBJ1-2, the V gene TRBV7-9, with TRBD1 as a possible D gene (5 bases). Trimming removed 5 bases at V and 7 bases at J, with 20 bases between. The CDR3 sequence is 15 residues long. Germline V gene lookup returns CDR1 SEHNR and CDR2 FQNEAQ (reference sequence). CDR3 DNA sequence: TGTGCCAGCAGCCCCCCCGACAGCCCAAGCAGTGGCTACACCTTC. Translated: CASSPPDSPSSGYTF. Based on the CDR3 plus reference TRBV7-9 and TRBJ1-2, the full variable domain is DTGVSQNPRHKITKRGQNVTFRCDPISEHNRLYWYRQTLGQGPEFLTYFQNEAQLEKSRLLSDRFSAERPKGSFSTLEIQRTEQGDSAMYLCASSPPDSPSSGYTFGSGTRLTVV.

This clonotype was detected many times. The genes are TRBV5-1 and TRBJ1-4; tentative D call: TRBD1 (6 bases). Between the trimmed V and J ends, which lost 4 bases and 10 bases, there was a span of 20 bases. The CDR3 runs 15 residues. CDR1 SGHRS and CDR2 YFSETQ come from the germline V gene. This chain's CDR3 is CASSLTPLAGAKLFF. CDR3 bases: TGCGCCAGCAGCCTGACCCCACTCGCGGGGGCAAAACTGTTTTTT. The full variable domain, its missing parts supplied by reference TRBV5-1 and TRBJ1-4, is KAGVTQTPRYLIKTRGQQVTLSCSPISGHRSVSWYQQTPGQGLQFLFEYFSETQRNKGNFPGRFSGRQFSNSRSEMNVSTLELGDSALYLCASSLTPLAGAKLFFGSGTQLSVL.

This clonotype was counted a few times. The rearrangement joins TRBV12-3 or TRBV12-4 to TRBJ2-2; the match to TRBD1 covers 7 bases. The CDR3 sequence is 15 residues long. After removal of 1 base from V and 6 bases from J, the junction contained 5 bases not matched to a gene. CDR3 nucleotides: TGTGCCAGCAGTTTAGTCGACAGGGTGGCCGGGGAGCTGTTTTTT. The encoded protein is CASSLVDRVAGELFF.

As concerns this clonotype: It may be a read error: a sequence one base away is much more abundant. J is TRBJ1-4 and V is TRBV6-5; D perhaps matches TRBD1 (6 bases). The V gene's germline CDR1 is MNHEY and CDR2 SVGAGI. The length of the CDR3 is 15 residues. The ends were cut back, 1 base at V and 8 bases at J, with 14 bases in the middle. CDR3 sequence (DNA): TGTGCCAGCAGTTACTTCGGACAGATTGACGAAAAACTGTTTTTT. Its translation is CASSYFGQIDEKLFF.

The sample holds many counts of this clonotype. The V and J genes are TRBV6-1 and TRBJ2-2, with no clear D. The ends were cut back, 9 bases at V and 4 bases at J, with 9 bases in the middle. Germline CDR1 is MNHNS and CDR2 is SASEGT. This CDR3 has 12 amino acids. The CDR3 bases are TGTGCCAGTTACAGTAGCACCGGGGAGCTGTTTTTT. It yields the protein CASYSSTGELFF.